This T cell receptor (beta chain) was sequenced during a study of blood T cell repertoires in COVID-19 (TCRdb year 2020). Looking at the study overall: Collaborator samples came from the United States, Italy and Spain and covered acute and convalescent phases of COVID-19. Nearly every sample came with metadata listing a de-identified subject ID, COVID-19 status, age in years and sex. The prospective study material was composed of cDNA or gDNA derived from T cells, B-cell-depleted T cells, or PBMCs. Where available, HLA class I and class II types were taken from metadata supplied by the sample provider and were not determined by assay-based typing. The repertoires were made available in a free public database intended to serve as a resource for research on the immune response to SARS-CoV-2. Deeply sampled blood TCRbeta repertoires from subjects exposed to, actively infected with, or recovered from COVID-19 were included in the dataset. The samples were drawn from the first 160 participants of the ongoing ImmuneRACE study and from more than 1,000 subjects provided by 6 global collaborators. Study-level results and caveats: Clinical and demographic metadata were provided uncurated, with the amount varying by source and participant.

V sheds 4 bases and J sheds 5 bases, leaving 11 bases between their ends. Sequences SEHNR (CDR1) and FQNEAQ (CDR2) are obtained from the germline V gene (reference sequence). The CDR3 covers 13 residues, taking in both the cysteine and the phenylalanine. Just the 39-base CDR3 DNA is kept, in frame starting at base 1. Participants in the prospective study were enrolled through a virtual design, were aged 18 to 89 years, and lived in some 24 United States geographic areas. To assign participants to cohorts, the prospective study relied on clinical history that participants themselves reported in a screening survey and a study questionnaire. Recovered participants in ImmuneRACE Cohort 3 were defined as having two consecutive negative NP/OP PCR tests, clearance from a healthcare professional, or resolution of symptoms. Each participant in the prospective study had whole blood, serum and a nasopharyngeal or oropharyngeal swab collected by mobile phlebotomists. Additional blood draws and questionnaires over an approximately two-month period could optionally be provided by prospective study participants. Before DNA extraction, prospective study blood samples were shipped either frozen or at room temperature.

Of note for this clone: What this receptor recognizes is not known. Base qualities are not provided; no much larger clone lies one nucleotide away. This specimen includes other DNA sequences encoding the same CDR3.

TCRbeta CDR3 regions were amplified from genomic DNA using the immunoSEQ Assay, a bias-controlled multiplex PCR. Under the source paper's analysis protocol: Nucleated cell counts per sample were estimated from amplification of reference gene primers within the assay. To quantify the absolute abundance of each unique TCRbeta CDR3 rearrangement, sequence reads were collapsed and filtered. For each sample, productive Simpson clonality was calculated by taking the square root of Simpson's diversity index across productive rearrangements. TCRdb provides this immuneACCESS table in a form limited to in-frame rearrangements. Some clones are lacking; in checked studies, under half of them reflect an unresolved V gene, and why the rest are absent is not known. That table gives V, J and clone size, and the DNA gave D and trimming. This sample comprises some 150,000 clones, approximately 80% of them detected only once. The ten largest clones add up to approximately 6% of the sample.

This TCR came from a woman in her fifties or sixties who had recovered from COVID-19. Input material: PBMCs or T cells enriched from blood (not recorded which). Rearrangement joined TRBV7-9 to TRBJ1-1, with TRBD1 as a weak D call on 5 bases. CDR3 region: CASSSQGGTEAFF. The DNA reads as follows: TGTGCCAGCAGCTCGCAGGGTGGAACTGAAGCTTTCTTT.